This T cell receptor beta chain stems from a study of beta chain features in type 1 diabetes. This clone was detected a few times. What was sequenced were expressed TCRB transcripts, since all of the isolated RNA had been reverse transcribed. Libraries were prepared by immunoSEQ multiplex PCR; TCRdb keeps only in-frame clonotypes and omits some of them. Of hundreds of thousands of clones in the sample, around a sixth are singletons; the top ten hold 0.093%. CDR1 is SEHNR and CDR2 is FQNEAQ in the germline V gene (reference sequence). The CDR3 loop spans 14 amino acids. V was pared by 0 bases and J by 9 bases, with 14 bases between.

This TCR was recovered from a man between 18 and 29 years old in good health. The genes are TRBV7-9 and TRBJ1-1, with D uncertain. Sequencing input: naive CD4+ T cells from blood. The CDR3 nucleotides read TGTGCCAGCAGCTTAGCGGAGGAGGCTGGTAAAGCTTTCTTT. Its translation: CASSLAEEAGKAFF. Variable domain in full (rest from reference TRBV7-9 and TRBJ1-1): DTGVSQNPRHKITKRGQNVTFRCDPISEHNRLYWYRQTLGQGPEFLTYFQNEAQLEKSRLLSDRFSAERPKGSFSTLEIQRTEQGDSAMYLCASSLAEEAGKAFFGQGTRLTVV.